This T cell receptor (beta chain) was observed in a study of tumor-infiltrating lymphocytes in oesophageal squamous cell carcinoma. TCRdb reprocessed the PCR reads with MiXCR, giving one entry per CDR3 protein. The repertoire consists of roughly 18,000 distinct CDR3 sequences, with 40% to 45% occurring once and the leading ten covering 29%. This CDR3 is 12 amino acids long. Between the trimmed V and J ends, which lost 6 bases and 6 bases, there was a span of 8 bases. V and J are TRBV12-3 or TRBV12-4 and TRBJ2-2; the D gene is possibly TRBD1 (6 bases). Sequences were obtained from esophageal tumor tissue. This clonotype was obtained from a male donor with esophageal squamous cell carcinoma. CDR3 amino acids: CASSRTAGELFF. Written as DNA, the CDR3 is TGTGCCAGCAGCAGGACAGCCGGGGAGCTGTTTTTT.